A selection of T cell receptor beta chains follows, all from one sample in a study of blood T cell repertoires in COVID-19. Sequencing used immunoSEQ multiplex PCR; TCRdb keeps in-frame clones, though not all of them. The profile covers about 110,000 clones, with approximately 70% appearing a single time and about 5.9% taken by the ten largest. Sequencing used peripheral blood. Every receptor here comes from an older man with acute or convalescent COVID-19. Both conserved end residues are part of each CDR3. The order of the fields is J gene, V gene, D gene, clone size, CDR3 protein, CDR3 DNA. The D gene is left open where the match is weak. Not every row has a clone size; where given, it reads once, few, many or a size class.

j_call: TRBJ2-7
v_call: TRBV24-1
d_call: .
clone_size: once
cdr3_aa: CATSDSYKSYEQYF
cdr3_nt: TGTGCCACCAGTGATTCGTACAAAAGCTACGAGCAGTACTTC

j_call: TRBJ1-1
v_call: TRBV3-1/TRBV3-2
d_call: .
clone_size: .
cdr3_aa: CASSQDGALVGRNTEAFF
cdr3_nt: TGTGCCAGCAGCCAAGATGGGGCCCTTGTTGGTCGGAACACTGAAGCTTTCTTT

j_call: TRBJ2-1
v_call: TRBV5-1
d_call: TRBD1
clone_size: .
cdr3_aa: CASSFGTGKFNEQFF
cdr3_nt: TGCGCCAGCAGCTTCGGGACAGGGAAGTTTAATGAGCAGTTCTTC

j_call: TRBJ2-2
v_call: TRBV4-3
d_call: TRBD2
clone_size: .
cdr3_aa: CASSQRAAGGSGTGELFF
cdr3_nt: TGCGCCAGCAGCCAACGGGCCGCCGGGGGGTCGGGCACCGGGGAGCTGTTTTTT

j_call: TRBJ1-2
v_call: TRBV25-1
d_call: .
clone_size: .
cdr3_aa: CASSESVEGYTF
cdr3_nt: TGTGCCAGCAGTGAATCCGTCGAGGGCTACACCTTC

j_call: TRBJ2-7
v_call: TRBV7-9
d_call: .
clone_size: .
cdr3_aa: CASTPLVPEQYF
cdr3_nt: TGTGCCAGCACCCCCCTTGTCCCCGAGCAGTACTTC

j_call: TRBJ2-7
v_call: TRBV19
d_call: TRBD1
clone_size: once
cdr3_aa: CASSTGSYEQYF
cdr3_nt: TGTGCCAGCTCGACAGGGAGCTACGAGCAGTACTTC

j_call: TRBJ1-5
v_call: TRBV5-6
d_call: .
clone_size: .
cdr3_aa: CASTVFGQGSGQPQHF
cdr3_nt: TGTGCCAGCACCGTCTTCGGGCAGGGGAGCGGACAGCCCCAGCATTTT

j_call: TRBJ1-4
v_call: TRBV4-1
d_call: .
clone_size: once
cdr3_aa: CASSQSGVRELFF
cdr3_nt: TGCGCCAGCAGCCAATCCGGGGTCCGGGAACTGTTTTTT

j_call: TRBJ1-6
v_call: TRBV9
d_call: .
clone_size: few
cdr3_aa: CASSVGSGSPLHF
cdr3_nt: TGTGCCAGCAGCGTAGGTTCGGGTTCACCCCTCCACTTT

j_call: TRBJ1-3
v_call: TRBV28
d_call: .
clone_size: .
cdr3_aa: CASSQQGVRNTIYF
cdr3_nt: TGTGCCAGCAGTCAACAGGGTGTCAGAAACACCATATATTTT

j_call: TRBJ2-7
v_call: TRBV7-2
d_call: TRBD2
clone_size: .
cdr3_aa: CASSPRTSGISYEQYF
cdr3_nt: TGTGCCAGCAGCCCAAGGACTAGCGGGATTTCCTACGAGCAGTACTTC

j_call: TRBJ1-2
v_call: TRBV7-8
d_call: .
clone_size: few
cdr3_aa: CASSTRSTGPTYGYTF
cdr3_nt: TGTGCCAGCAGTACAAGGTCGACAGGCCCGACCTATGGCTACACCTTC

j_call: TRBJ1-1
v_call: TRBV5-6
d_call: .
clone_size: .
cdr3_aa: CASSLAGKNTEAFF
cdr3_nt: TGTGCCAGCAGCTTGGCGGGAAAGAACACTGAAGCTTTCTTT

j_call: TRBJ2-3
v_call: TRBV7-3
d_call: .
clone_size: few
cdr3_aa: CASSPERITDTQYF
cdr3_nt: TGTGCCAGCAGCCCTGAGCGGATCACAGATACGCAGTATTTT

j_call: TRBJ2-7
v_call: TRBV6-5
d_call: TRBD2
clone_size: .
cdr3_aa: CASSYRGRAPNEQYF
cdr3_nt: TGTGCCAGCAGTTACCGCGGGAGGGCCCCGAACGAGCAGTACTTC

j_call: TRBJ1-5
v_call: TRBV19
d_call: TRBD1
clone_size: .
cdr3_aa: CASSRDRGGQPQHF
cdr3_nt: TGTGCCAGTAGTCGCGACAGGGGAGGGCAGCCCCAGCATTTT

j_call: TRBJ2-3
v_call: TRBV11-2
d_call: .
clone_size: .
cdr3_aa: CASSLDKSTDTQYF
cdr3_nt: TGTGCCAGCAGCTTGGACAAGAGCACAGATACGCAGTATTTT

j_call: TRBJ1-5
v_call: TRBV30
d_call: .
clone_size: .
cdr3_aa: CAWSGQVDQPQHF
cdr3_nt: TGTGCCTGGAGTGGGCAGGTTGATCAGCCCCAGCATTTT

j_call: TRBJ2-5
v_call: TRBV3-1/TRBV3-2
d_call: .
clone_size: .
cdr3_aa: CASSQRDKKGTQYF
cdr3_nt: TGTGCCAGCAGCCAGAGGGACAAAAAGGGGACCCAGTACTTC

j_call: TRBJ2-7
v_call: TRBV7-3
d_call: .
clone_size: .
cdr3_aa: CASSPRNGGEQYF
cdr3_nt: TGTGCCAGCAGCCCTAGGAATGGAGGCGAGCAGTACTTC

j_call: TRBJ2-1
v_call: TRBV18
d_call: .
clone_size: .
cdr3_aa: CASSPPQGQYHEQFF
cdr3_nt: TGTGCCAGCTCACCACCTCAAGGACAGTATCATGAGCAGTTCTTC

j_call: TRBJ1-1
v_call: TRBV6-2/TRBV6-3
d_call: .
clone_size: once
cdr3_aa: CASSSRGGLSYTEAFF
cdr3_nt: TGTGCCAGCAGTTCCCGAGGCGGACTATCCTACACTGAAGCTTTCTTT

j_call: TRBJ2-7
v_call: TRBV5-1
d_call: .
clone_size: few
cdr3_aa: CASSPRTDGYEQYF
cdr3_nt: TGCGCCAGCAGCCCACGGACAGACGGTTACGAGCAGTACTTC